This T cell receptor beta chain was recorded in a study of OX40 agonist ivuxolimab in advanced cancers. The table came from immunoSEQ multiplex PCR; TCRdb's copy has only in-frame clones and leaves some out. The sample consists of about 65,000 clones, roughly 84% of them appearing once. This CDR3 comprises 13 residues. The germline gives CDR1 SNHLY, CDR2 FYNNEI. V was shortened by 10 bases and J by 1 base, with 13 bases between the two germline ends. The rearrangement uses TRBV2 and TRBJ1-1; D is ambiguous. The sequences come from CD4+ or CD8+ T cells sorted from blood, collected in a trial of the OX40 agonist ivuxolimab. This TCR was sampled from an adult with an advanced solid tumor such as melanoma, head and neck, liver or kidney cancer. The CDR3 coding sequence is TGTGCCACGAAATCACAGAAGAACACTGAAGCTTTCTTT. This encodes CATKSQKNTEAFF.